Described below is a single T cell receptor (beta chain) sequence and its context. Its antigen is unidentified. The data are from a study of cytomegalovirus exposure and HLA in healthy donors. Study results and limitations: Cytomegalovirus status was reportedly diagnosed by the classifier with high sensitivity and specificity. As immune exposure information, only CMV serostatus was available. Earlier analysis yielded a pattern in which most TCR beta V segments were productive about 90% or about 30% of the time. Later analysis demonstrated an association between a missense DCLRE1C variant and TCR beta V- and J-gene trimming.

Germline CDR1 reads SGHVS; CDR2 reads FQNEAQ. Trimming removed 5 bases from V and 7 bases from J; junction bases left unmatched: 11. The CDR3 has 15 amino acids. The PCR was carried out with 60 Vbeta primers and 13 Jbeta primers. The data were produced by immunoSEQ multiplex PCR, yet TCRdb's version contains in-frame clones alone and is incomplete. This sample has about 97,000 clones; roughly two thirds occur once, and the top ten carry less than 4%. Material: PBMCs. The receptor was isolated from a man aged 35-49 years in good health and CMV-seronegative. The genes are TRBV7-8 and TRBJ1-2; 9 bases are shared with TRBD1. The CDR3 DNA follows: TGTGCCAGCAGCCCAGGACAGGGGCGTTTGGGTGGCTACACCTTC. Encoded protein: CASSPGQGRLGGYTF.